This is a list of T cell receptor beta chains from one sample in a study of T-cell memory formation after mild COVID-19. One entry per CDR3 protein, called by TCRdb with MiXCR from the 5' RACE reads. The sample carries a few hundred thousand distinct CDR3 sequences, about 16% recorded once. The sample was PBMCs or a T cell subset sorted from them (not recorded which). The source is a man between 18 and 35 years old who had mild COVID-19 (a few samples of this study predate the infection). Cell type and time point are not known. Both conserved end residues are part of each CDR3. A D gene is named only where the DNA matches it firmly. The listing skips clone size in some rows; elsewhere it reads once, few, many or a size class.

cdr3_nt	cdr3_aa	j_call	v_call	clone_size	d_call
TGTGCCAGCAGTATCACCCCGCCTGGGGCGGGGGGCGAGCAGTACTTC	CASSITPPGAGGEQYF	TRBJ2-7	TRBV7-2	many	TRBD2
TGTGCCAGCAGCCCCACTAGCGGGGGGTTCACAGATACGCAGTATTTT	CASSPTSGGFTDTQYF	TRBJ2-3	TRBV7-2	.	TRBD2
TGTGCCAGCAGCCGGAACACCCCGGGGGGACAGGGTGTAAATACGCAGTATTTT	CASSRNTPGGQGVNTQYF	TRBJ2-3	TRBV4-2	.	TRBD1
TGTGCCAGCAGCTATAGGGGGGCACCGAACACTGAAGCTTTCTTT	CASSYRGAPNTEAFF	TRBJ1-1	TRBV7-2	.	.
TGCAGTGCTGTGATAGGGACAGGGAGAGGTGGCTACACCTTC	CSAVIGTGRGGYTF	TRBJ1-2	TRBV20-1	few	TRBD1
TGTGCCAGCAGTGAGGCAGGGGCCACAGATACGCAGTATTTT	CASSEAGATDTQYF	TRBJ2-3	TRBV25-1	.	.
TGTGCCAGCAGCTTCCGAGCGGGGGGCCACCCATACTTC	CASSFRAGGHPYF	TRBJ2-5	TRBV7-2	.	TRBD2
TGCAGCGCCGGGGGGCAGAACACTGAAGCTTTCTTT	CSAGGQNTEAFF	TRBJ1-1	TRBV29-1	few	.
TGTGCCAGCAGCAATCGGGCAGTTCTAGCGGGGAGCACAGATACGCAGTATTTT	CASSNRAVLAGSTDTQYF	TRBJ2-3	TRBV7-2	.	TRBD2
TGCGCCAGCAGCCCCTCGGCGGGGGGGAGTTACAATGAGCAGTTCTTC	CASSPSAGGSYNEQFF	TRBJ2-1	TRBV4-3	.	TRBD2
TGTGCCAGCAGCTACACAGGGATCGACACTGAAGCTTTCTTT	CASSYTGIDTEAFF	TRBJ1-1	TRBV7-9	.	.
TGTGCCAGCAGCCCCGGGACACCTAACTATGGCTACACCTTC	CASSPGTPNYGYTF	TRBJ1-2	TRBV7-9	few	.
TGCGCCAGCAGCTTACAGGGGGCAACCAATCAGCCCCAGCATTTT	CASSLQGATNQPQHF	TRBJ1-5	TRBV5-1	few	TRBD1
TGTGCCAGCAGCCCTGACGCCGGGGGCACTGAAGCTTTCTTT	CASSPDAGGTEAFF	TRBJ1-1	TRBV7-3	once	.
TGTGCCAGCAGCCGGCTTAGCGGGGGGACTGGGGCCAACGTCCTGACTTTC	CASSRLSGGTGANVLTF	TRBJ2-6	TRBV27	few	TRBD2
TGTGCCAGCTCACCACCTAACAGGGCGGATGAGCAGTTCTTC	CASSPPNRADEQFF	TRBJ2-1	TRBV18	few	.
TGTGCCAGCAGTTACTCCGGAAAAGATTCACCCCTCCACTTT	CASSYSGKDSPLHF	TRBJ1-6	TRBV6-5	.	.
TGTGCCAGCAGTCGGGACATCTCCTACGAGCAGTACTTC	CASSRDISYEQYF	TRBJ2-7	TRBV6-5	few	.
TGTGCCAGCAGCCGCGACAGGGATAACGAGCAGTACTTC	CASSRDRDNEQYF	TRBJ2-7	TRBV5-4	.	TRBD1
TGTGCCAGCAGCTTCGGACAGGGGGCCACCGAAAAACTGTTTTTT	CASSFGQGATEKLFF	TRBJ1-4	TRBV3-1	few	TRBD1
TGTGCCACCAGCCTGGACACGAACACTGAAGCTTTCTTT	CATSLDTNTEAFF	TRBJ1-1	TRBV15	.	.
TGTGCCAGCAGGGCTGACAGGGAATGGACCGGGGAGCTGTTTTTT	CASRADREWTGELFF	TRBJ2-2	TRBV7-2	.	TRBD1
TGCAGTGCTAGAATAACAGGGAATGCCTATGGCTACACCTTC	CSARITGNAYGYTF	TRBJ1-2	TRBV20-1	.	.
TGTGCCAGCAGCCAAGACAGGGAAGAGCAGTACTTC	CASSQDREEQYF	TRBJ2-7	TRBV6-5	few	TRBD1
TGTGCCAGCAGCTTAGCTCAACGGGGGGGTGGAGATACGCAGTATTTT	CASSLAQRGGGDTQYF	TRBJ2-3	TRBV7-6	few	TRBD2
TGTGCCAGCACCCCAAGGGTCGGGAATGAGCAGTTCTTC	CASTPRVGNEQFF	TRBJ2-1	TRBV6-5	.	.
TGTGCCAGCAGCTTTACAGGGCTGGGGTCACCCCTCCACTTT	CASSFTGLGSPLHF	TRBJ1-6	TRBV7-3	few	.
TGTGCCAGCAGACCAGGACAGGGCTGGAATGAGCAGTTCTTC	CASRPGQGWNEQFF	TRBJ2-1	TRBV12-3/TRBV12-4	.	TRBD1
TGTGCCAGCAGCGTAGGGATAGTTCGTGGCTACACCTTC	CASSVGIVRGYTF	TRBJ1-2	TRBV9	few	.
TGTGCCATCAGTGAGTGGCGGGGGGCCACAGATACGCAGTATTTT	CAISEWRGATDTQYF	TRBJ2-3	TRBV10-3	few	TRBD2
TGTGCCAGCAGTTTAATAAGCGGGCAGGGGGCCGTTGGGCAGTATTTT	CASSLISGQGAVGQYF	TRBJ2-3	TRBV27	few	TRBD1
TGTGCCAGCAGTTCATACGTTGCCACTGAAGCTTTCTTT	CASSSYVATEAFF	TRBJ1-1	TRBV6-5	few	.
TGTGCCAGCAGCTTAATCGGTCAAACTTCCGGGGAGCTGTTTTTT	CASSLIGQTSGELFF	TRBJ2-2	TRBV7-2	many	.
TGCAGTGGCAGCTCCCTTCAAGAGACCCAGTACTTC	CSGSSLQETQYF	TRBJ2-5	TRBV20-1	.	.
TGTGCCAGCAGCTTGGATTCTTGGGGCTCTGGGGCCAACGTCCTGACTTTC	CASSLDSWGSGANVLTF	TRBJ2-6	TRBV5-4	few	.
TGTGCCAGCAGTTTTACGCCAGGGGCTTACAATGAGCAGTTCTTC	CASSFTPGAYNEQFF	TRBJ2-1	TRBV27	.	.
TGCGCCAGCAGCCAAGAACCTACATTAGGACAGGGAAGTGTATATTCACCCCTCCACTTT	CASSQEPTLGQGSVYSPLHF	TRBJ1-6	TRBV4-1	many	TRBD1
TGTGCCAGCAGCAAAGTTCTGGGGCAGGGGGCCACTCAGCCCCAGCATTTT	CASSKVLGQGATQPQHF	TRBJ1-5	TRBV21-1	few	.
TGTGCCAGCAGCTCGATTCCGGGACAGATGAACACTGAAGCTTTCTTT	CASSSIPGQMNTEAFF	TRBJ1-1	TRBV5-6	.	TRBD1
TGTGCCAGCAGCTTGGCCGCGTCTAGCACAGATACGCAGTATTTT	CASSLAASSTDTQYF	TRBJ2-3	TRBV5-4	.	.
TGTGCCAGCAGCTTAGGGTACGGGGGCAGCCTAAGCTCTGGAAACACCATATATTTT	CASSLGYGGSLSSGNTIYF	TRBJ1-3	TRBV7-8	.	.
TGCGCCAGCAGCCAAGAATCGTTGTCCTCATTTGCTTTCTTT	CASSQESLSSFAFF	TRBJ1-1	TRBV4-1	.	.
TGTGCCAGCAGCCAAGAAGGGTGGACTGAAGCTTTCTTT	CASSQEGWTEAFF	TRBJ1-1	TRBV4-2	.	.
TGTGCCAGCAGCTCCCCAGGATTCGAGACCCAGTACTTC	CASSSPGFETQYF	TRBJ2-5	TRBV7-9	few	.
TGTGCCAGCAGTTTAGACATCCGATTGCAGCATTTT	CASSLDIRLQHF	TRBJ1-5	TRBV12-3/TRBV12-4	.	.
TGTGCCAGCAGCTTACAAGGGACTAGCGGCACAGATACGCAGTATTTT	CASSLQGTSGTDTQYF	TRBJ2-3	TRBV7-2	few	TRBD2
TGTGCCAGCAGTTTAGCCGTTCCTGGAAACACCATATATTTT	CASSLAVPGNTIYF	TRBJ1-3	TRBV12-3/TRBV12-4	few	.
TGCGCCAGCACAACACAGGGCGATGGCTACACCTTC	CASTTQGDGYTF	TRBJ1-2	TRBV5-1	few	.
TGTGCCACCAGCTTAGAGGGGGCTCCGATCTACGAGCAGTACTTC	CATSLEGAPIYEQYF	TRBJ2-7	TRBV15	few	TRBD1
TGTGCCAGCAGCCCCGACAGGCAGGGTGGCTACACCTTC	CASSPDRQGGYTF	TRBJ1-2	TRBV11-2	many	.
TGTGCCAGCAGTCCCAACAGGAACCCCACAGATACGCAGTATTTT	CASSPNRNPTDTQYF	TRBJ2-3	TRBV12-3/TRBV12-4	few	.
TGTGCCAGCAGTGAAGCGGACAGGGGGGAGACAGATACGCAGTATTTT	CASSEADRGETDTQYF	TRBJ2-3	TRBV2	.	TRBD1
TGTGCCAGCAGCCAAGAGGGGACAACGAACACCGGGGAGCTGTTTTTT	CASSQEGTTNTGELFF	TRBJ2-2	TRBV4-2	.	.
TGTGCCAGCCCGGGTCCTCTGCCGACACTCGGGAGCTACACCTTC	CASPGPLPTLGSYTF	TRBJ1-2	TRBV27	.	.
TGCAGTGCTAGAGAGAGGGGTAGGGTTAGGTACGAGCAGTACTTC	CSARERGRVRYEQYF	TRBJ2-7	TRBV20-1	.	.